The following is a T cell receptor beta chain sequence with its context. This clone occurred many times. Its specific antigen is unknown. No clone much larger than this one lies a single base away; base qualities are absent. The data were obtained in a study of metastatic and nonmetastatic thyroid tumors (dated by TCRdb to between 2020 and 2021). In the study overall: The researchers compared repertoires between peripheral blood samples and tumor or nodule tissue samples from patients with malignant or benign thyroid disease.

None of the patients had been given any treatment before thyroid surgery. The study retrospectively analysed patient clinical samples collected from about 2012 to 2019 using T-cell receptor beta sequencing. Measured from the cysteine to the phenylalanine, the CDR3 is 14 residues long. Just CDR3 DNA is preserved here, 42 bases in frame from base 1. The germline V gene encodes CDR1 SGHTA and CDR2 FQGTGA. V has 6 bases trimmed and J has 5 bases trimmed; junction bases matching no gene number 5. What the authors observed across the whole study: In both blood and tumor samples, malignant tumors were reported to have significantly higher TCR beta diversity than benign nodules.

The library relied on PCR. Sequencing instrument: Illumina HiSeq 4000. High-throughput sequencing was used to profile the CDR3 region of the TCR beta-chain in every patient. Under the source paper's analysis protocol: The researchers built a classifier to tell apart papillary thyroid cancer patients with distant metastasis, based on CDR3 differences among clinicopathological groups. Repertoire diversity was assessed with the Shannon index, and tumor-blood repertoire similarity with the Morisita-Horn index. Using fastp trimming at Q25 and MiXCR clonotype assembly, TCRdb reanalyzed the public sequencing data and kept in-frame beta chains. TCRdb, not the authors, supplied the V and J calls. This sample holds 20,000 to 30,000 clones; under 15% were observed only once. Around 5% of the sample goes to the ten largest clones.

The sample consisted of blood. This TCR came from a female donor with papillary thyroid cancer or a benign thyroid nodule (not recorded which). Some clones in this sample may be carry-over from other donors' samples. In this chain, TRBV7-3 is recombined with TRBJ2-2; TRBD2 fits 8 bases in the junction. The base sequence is TGTGCCAGCAGTCCCCGGGGGGGTACCGGGGAGCTGTTTTTT. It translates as CASSPRGGTGELFF. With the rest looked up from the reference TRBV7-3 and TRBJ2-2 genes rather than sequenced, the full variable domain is GAGVSQTPSNKVTEKGKYVELRCDPISGHTALYWYRQSLGQGPEFLIYFQGTGAADDSGLPNDRFFAVRPEGSVSTLKIQRTERGDSAVYLCASSPRGGTGELFFGEGSRLTVL.